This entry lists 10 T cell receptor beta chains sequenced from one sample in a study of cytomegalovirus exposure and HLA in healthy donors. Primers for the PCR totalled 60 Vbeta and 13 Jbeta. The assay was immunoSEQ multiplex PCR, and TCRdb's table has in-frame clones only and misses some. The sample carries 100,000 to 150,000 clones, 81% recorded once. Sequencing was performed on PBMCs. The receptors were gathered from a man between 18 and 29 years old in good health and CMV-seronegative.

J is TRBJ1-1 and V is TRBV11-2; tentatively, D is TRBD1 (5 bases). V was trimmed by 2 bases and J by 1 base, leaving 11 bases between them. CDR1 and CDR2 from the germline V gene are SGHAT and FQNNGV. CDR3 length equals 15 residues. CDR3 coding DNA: TGTGCCAGCAGCTTAAGACAGATATCGAACACTGAAGCTTTCTTT. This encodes CASSLRQISNTEAFF.

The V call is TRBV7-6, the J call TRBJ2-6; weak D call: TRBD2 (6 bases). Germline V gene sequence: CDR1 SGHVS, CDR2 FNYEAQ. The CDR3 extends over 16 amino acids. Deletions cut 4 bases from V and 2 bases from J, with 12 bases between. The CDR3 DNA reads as TGTGCCAGCAGCTCAGGCTGGGGGGCTGGGGCCAACGTCCTGACTTTC. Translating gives CASSSGWGAGANVLTF.

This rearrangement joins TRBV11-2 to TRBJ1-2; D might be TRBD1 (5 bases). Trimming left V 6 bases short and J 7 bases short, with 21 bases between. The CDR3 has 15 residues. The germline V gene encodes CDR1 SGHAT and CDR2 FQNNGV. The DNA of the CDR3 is TGTGCCAGCAGGCAGAGTTCGGCAGGGATGAGTGGCTACACCTTC. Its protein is CASRQSSAGMSGYTF. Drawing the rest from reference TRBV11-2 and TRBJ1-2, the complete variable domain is EAGVAQSPRYKIIEKRQSVAFWCNPISGHATLYWYQQILGQGPKLLIQFQNNGVVDDSQLPKDRFSAERLKGVDSTLKIQPAKLEDSAVYLCASRQSSAGMSGYTFGSGTRLTVV.

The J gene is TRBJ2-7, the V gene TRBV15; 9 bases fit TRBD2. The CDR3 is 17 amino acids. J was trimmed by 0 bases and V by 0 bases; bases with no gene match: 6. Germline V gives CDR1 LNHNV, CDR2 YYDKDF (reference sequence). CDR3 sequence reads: CATSRDSGGASSYEQYF. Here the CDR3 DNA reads TGTGCCACCAGCAGAGATAGCGGGGGCGCTAGCTCCTACGAGCAGTACTTC.

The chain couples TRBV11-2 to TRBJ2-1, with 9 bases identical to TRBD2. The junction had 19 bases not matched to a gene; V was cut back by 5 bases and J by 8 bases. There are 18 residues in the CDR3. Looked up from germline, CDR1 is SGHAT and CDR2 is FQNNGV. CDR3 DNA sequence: TGTGCCAGCAGCCTACGGGAATTCTTGCGGGGGGGCTCCCATGAGCAGTTCTTC. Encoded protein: CASSLREFLRGGSHEQFF.

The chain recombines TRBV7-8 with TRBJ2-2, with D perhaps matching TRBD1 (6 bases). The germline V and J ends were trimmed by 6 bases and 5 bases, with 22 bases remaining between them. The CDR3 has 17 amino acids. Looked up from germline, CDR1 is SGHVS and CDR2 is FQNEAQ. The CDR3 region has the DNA TGTGCCAGCAGTTCCACCTCAGGGGTTGGTGTGACCGGGGAGCTGTTTTTT. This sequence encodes CASSSTSGVGVTGELFF.

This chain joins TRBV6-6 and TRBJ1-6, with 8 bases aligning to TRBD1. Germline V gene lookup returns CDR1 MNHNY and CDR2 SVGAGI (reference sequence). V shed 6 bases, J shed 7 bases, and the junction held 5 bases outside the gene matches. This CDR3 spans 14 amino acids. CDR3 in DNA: TGTGCCAGCAGCCAGACAGGGGTAAATTCACCCCTCCACTTT. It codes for CASSQTGVNSPLHF.

CDR3: CASSQEGQRSSYNEQFF. For the CDR3, the DNA is TGCGCCAGCAGCCAAGAAGGCCAGCGGAGCTCCTACAATGAGCAGTTCTTC. The chain employs TRBV4-1 and TRBJ2-1, with D tentatively TRBD2 (5 bases). V was pared by 0 bases and J by 0 bases, with 12 bases between. The CDR3 length is 17 residues. The germline V gene has CDR1 MGHRA and CDR2 YSYEKL.

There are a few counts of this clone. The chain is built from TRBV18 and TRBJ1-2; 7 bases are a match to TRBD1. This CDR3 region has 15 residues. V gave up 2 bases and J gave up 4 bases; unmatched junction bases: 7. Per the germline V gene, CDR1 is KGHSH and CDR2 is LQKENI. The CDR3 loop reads CASSPKEGASYGYTF. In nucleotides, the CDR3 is TGTGCCAGCTCACCAAAGGAGGGGGCTAGCTATGGCTACACCTTC.

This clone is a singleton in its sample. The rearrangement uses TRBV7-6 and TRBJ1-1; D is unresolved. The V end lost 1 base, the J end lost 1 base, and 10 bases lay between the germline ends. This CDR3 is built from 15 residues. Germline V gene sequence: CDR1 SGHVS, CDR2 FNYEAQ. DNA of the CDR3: TGTGCCAGCAGCTTAGTTGCAGAATCGAACACTGAAGCTTTCTTT. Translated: CASSLVAESNTEAFF.